This T cell receptor beta chain came from a study of breast tumors, draining lymph nodes, adjacent tissues (dated by TCRdb to the mid-2010s). Regarding the study in general: In breast cancer patients, the study compared the TCR beta repertoires of tumor, adjacent nontumor tissue and axillary lymph nodes. In human breast cancer, the study set out to evaluate how tumor, surrounding tissue and draining lymph node repertoires relate to one another and whether T cells may move between these sites. The research as a whole found: The similarity between tumor and nontumor tissue repertoires was significantly greater in luminal-like breast cancer than in basal-like breast cancer. T-cell repertoire diversity in tumors was found to be lower than in lymph nodes but higher than in nontumor tissue, and preferential V and J gene usage was observed. The conclusion that tumor T cells originate in lymph nodes was presented as consistent with a hypothesis rather than as directly demonstrated. The data were judged consistent with most tumor T cells deriving from the lymph node and then expanding within tumor tissue.

This clonotype was observed once. Its antigen is currently not known. Base qualities are missing; no much larger clone stands one base away. On its own, one read is weak support. Lymph node samples were obtained from the axillary draining lymph nodes of breast cancer patients. V and J are truncated by 3 bases and 9 bases respectively, leaving an intervening sequence of 10 bases. CDR1 and CDR2, per the germline V gene, are SGDLS and YYNGEE. The cysteine opens and the phenylalanine closes a CDR3 of 13 amino acids. Only CDR3 DNA is held: 39 bases, read in frame from base 1. These reads were obtained on an Illumina HiSeq 2000. TCR beta chain libraries were generated by multiplex PCR amplification. The amplified TCR beta chain products were analyzed by high-throughput sequencing. TCRdb cleaned the public reads at Q25 with fastp, built clones with MiXCR and kept in-frame beta chains. Records with the same CDR3 protein are collapsed into one entry carrying the most frequent genes and DNA. In all, the sample holds over 150,000 distinct CDR3 sequences, and around a third of those were seen once. The ten largest clones add up to around 4.5% of the sample.

The sequence joins TRBV9 to TRBJ1-6, with no reliable assignment of the D segment. This sequence was found in a female donor with breast cancer. Some clones in this sample may be carry-over from other donors' samples. The specimen sequenced was axillary lymph node tissue. The CDR3 protein sequence reads: CASSEEQFSPLHF. The bases are TGTGCCAGCAGCGAGGAACAGTTTTCACCCCTCCACTTT. Reference TRBV9 and TRBJ1-6 genes cover what lies past the CDR3, so the full variable domain is DSGVTQTPKHLITATGQRVTLRCSPRSGDLSVYWYQQSLDQGLQFLIQYYNGEERAKGNILERFSAQQFPDLHSELNLSSLELGDSALYFCASSEEQFSPLHFGNGTRLTVT.